This T cell receptor (beta chain) came from a study of human T cells and chemical hapten exposure. About the research overall: Patch tests containing 0.01% DPC, applied to the upper back, were read at 6 days.

Overall study results and limits: The formation of large CDR3 similarity clusters by expanded TCRs significantly exceeded that of controls.

The library labeled individual cDNA molecules by adding unique molecular identifiers to them. TCRdb passed the RACE reads through MiXCR, listing each CDR3 protein once. The data contain some 360,000 distinct CDR3 sequences, 4.5% to 6% of them singletons. This clonotype has a handful of counts. Its target is unknown. The time point was: pre-sensitization, week 0. Stated treatment: therapeutic diphenylcyclopropenone sensitization with weekly scalp DPC. The CDR3 runs 13 residues. V lost 7 bases and J lost 6, with 13 bases in between. The material was whole blood, obtained in connection with sensitization to the hapten diphenylcyclopropenone (DPC). This receptor was taken from a woman in her forties or fifties with alopecia areata. Some clones in this sample may be carry-over from other donors' samples. This chain connects TRBV12-3 or TRBV12-4 to TRBJ1-5, with no clear D. The CDR3 DNA reads as TGTGCCAGCAAGTCCGTTGGGGTTCAGCCCCAGCATTTT. Its protein is CASKSVGVQPQHF.